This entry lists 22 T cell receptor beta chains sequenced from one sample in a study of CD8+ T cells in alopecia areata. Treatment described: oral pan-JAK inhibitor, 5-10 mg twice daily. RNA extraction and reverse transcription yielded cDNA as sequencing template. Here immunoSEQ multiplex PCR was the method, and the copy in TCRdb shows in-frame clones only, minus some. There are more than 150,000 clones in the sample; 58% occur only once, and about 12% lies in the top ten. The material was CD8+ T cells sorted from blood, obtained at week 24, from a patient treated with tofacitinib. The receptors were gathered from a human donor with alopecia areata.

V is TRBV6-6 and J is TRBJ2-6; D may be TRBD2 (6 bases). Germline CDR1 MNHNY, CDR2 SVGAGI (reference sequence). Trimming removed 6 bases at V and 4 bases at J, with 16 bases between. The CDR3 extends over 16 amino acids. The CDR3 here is CASRSQILAGANVLTF. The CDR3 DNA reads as TGTGCCAGCAGATCACAAATACTAGCAGGGGCCAACGTCCTGACTTTC.

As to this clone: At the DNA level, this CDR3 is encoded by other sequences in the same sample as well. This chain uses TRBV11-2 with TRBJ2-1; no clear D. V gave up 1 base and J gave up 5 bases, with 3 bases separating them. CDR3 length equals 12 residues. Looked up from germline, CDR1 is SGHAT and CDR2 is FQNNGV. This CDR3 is CASSLGNNEQFF. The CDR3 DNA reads TGTGCCAGCAGCTTAGGTAACAATGAGCAGTTCTTC.

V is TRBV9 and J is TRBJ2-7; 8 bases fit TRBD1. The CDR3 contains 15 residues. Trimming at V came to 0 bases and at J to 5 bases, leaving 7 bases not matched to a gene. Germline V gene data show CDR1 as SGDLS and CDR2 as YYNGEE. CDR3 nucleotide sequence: TGTGCCAGCAGCGTAGGGCAGGGGGCTGCGAACGAGCAGTACTTC. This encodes CASSVGQGAANEQYF.

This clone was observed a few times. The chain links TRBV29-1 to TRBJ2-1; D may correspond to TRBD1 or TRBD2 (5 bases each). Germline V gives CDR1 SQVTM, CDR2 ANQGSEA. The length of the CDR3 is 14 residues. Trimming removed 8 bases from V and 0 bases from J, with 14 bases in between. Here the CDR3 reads CSLPGGSSYNEQFF. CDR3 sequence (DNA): TGCAGCCTCCCTGGGGGAAGCTCCTACAATGAGCAGTTCTTC.

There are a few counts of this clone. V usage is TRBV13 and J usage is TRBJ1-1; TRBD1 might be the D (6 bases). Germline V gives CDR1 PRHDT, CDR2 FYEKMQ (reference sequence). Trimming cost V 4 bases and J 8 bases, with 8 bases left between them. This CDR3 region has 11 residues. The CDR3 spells CASSYTGEAFF. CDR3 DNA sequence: TGTGCCAGCAGCTATACAGGGGAAGCTTTCTTT.

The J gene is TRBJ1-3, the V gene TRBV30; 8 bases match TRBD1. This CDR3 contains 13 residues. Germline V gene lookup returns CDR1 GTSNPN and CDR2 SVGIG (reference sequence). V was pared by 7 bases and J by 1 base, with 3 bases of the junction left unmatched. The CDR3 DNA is TGTGCCTTCGGACAGGGATCTGGAAACACCATATATTTT. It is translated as CAFGQGSGNTIYF. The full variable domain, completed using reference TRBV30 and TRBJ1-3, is SQTIHQWPATLVQPVGSPLSLECTVEGTSNPNLYWYRQAAGRGLQLLFYSVGIGQISSEVPQNLSASRPQDRQFILSSKKLLLSDSGFYLCAFGQGSGNTIYFGEGSWLTVV.

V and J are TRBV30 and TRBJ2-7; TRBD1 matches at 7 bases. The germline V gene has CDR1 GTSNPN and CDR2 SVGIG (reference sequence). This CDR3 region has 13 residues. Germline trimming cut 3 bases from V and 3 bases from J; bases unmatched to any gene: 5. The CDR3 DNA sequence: TGTGCCTGGAGGGGGACAGTTTTCTACGAGCAGTACTTC. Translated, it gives CAWRGTVFYEQYF.

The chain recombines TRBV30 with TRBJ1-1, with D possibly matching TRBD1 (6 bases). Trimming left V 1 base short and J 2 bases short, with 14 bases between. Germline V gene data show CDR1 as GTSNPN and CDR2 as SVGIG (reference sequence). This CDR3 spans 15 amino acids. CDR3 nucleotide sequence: TGTGCCTGGAGTGGAGACAGGACACCTAACACTGAAGCTTTCTTT. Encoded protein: CAWSGDRTPNTEAFF. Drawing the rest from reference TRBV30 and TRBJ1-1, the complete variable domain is SQTIHQWPATLVQPVGSPLSLECTVEGTSNPNLYWYRQAAGRGLQLLFYSVGIGQISSEVPQNLSASRPQDRQFILSSKKLLLSDSGFYLCAWSGDRTPNTEAFFGQGTRLTVV.

The CDR3: CASSFRGEAFF. In nucleotides, the CDR3 is TGTGCCAGCAGCTTCAGGGGCGAGGCGTTTTTT. This chain connects TRBV5-6 to TRBJ1-4; the D gene is possibly TRBD1 (6 bases). V dropped 2 bases and J dropped 16 bases, with 12 bases sitting between them. The CDR3 spans 11 residues. Germline CDR1 and CDR2: SGHDT and YYEEEE. Complete variable domain (other parts from reference TRBV5-6 and TRBJ1-4): DAGVTQSPTHLIKTRGQQVTLRCSPKSGHDTVSWYQQALGQGPQFIFQYYEEEERQRGNFPDRFSGHQFPNYSSELNVNALLLGDSALYLCASSFRGEAFFGSGTQLSVL.

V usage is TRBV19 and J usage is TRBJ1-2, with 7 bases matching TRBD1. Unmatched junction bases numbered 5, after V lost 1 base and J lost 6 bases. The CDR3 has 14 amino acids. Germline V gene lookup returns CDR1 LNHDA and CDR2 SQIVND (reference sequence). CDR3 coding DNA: TGTGCCAGTAGTATAGCCAGGGGGGGAGATGGCTACACCTTC. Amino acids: CASSIARGGDGYTF.

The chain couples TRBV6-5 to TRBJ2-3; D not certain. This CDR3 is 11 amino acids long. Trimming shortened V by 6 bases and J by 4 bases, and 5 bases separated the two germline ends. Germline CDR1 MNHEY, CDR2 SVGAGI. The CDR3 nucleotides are TGTGCCAGCAGCACCGCAGATACGCAGTATTTT. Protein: CASSTADTQYF.

CDR3 sequence (DNA): TGTGCCAGCAGAAAACAGGACAATGAGCAGTTCTTC. Residues: CASRKQDNEQFF. The V gene is TRBV7-9, the J gene TRBJ2-1; D is perhaps TRBD1 (5 bases). V was cut by 6 bases and J by 5 bases, with 8 bases left in between. Germline CDR1 is SEHNR and CDR2 is FQNEAQ (reference sequence). The CDR3 contains 12 residues.

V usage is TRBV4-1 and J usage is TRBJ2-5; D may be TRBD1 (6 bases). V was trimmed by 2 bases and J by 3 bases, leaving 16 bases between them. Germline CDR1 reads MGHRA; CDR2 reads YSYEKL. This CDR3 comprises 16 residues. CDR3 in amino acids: CASSQTPGTPKETQYF. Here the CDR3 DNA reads TGCGCCAGCAGCCAAACCCCCGGGACACCAAAAGAGACCCAGTACTTC.

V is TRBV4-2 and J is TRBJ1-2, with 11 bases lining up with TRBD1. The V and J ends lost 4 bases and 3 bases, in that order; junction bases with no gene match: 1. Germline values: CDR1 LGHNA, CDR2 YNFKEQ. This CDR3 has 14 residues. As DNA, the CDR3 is TGTGCCAGCAGCCCGGGACAGGGGGACTATGGCTACACCTTC. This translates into CASSPGQGDYGYTF.

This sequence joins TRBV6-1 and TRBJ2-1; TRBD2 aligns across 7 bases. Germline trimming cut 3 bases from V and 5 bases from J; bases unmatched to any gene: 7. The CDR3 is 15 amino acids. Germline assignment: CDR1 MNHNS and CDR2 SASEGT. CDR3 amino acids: CASSEAGADNNEQFF. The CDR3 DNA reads TGTGCCAGCAGTGAGGCGGGAGCAGACAACAATGAGCAGTTCTTC.

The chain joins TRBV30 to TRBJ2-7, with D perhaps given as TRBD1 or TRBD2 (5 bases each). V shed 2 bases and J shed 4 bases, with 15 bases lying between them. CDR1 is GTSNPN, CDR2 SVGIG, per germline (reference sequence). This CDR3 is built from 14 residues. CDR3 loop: CAWSLPGRFYEQYF. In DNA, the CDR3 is TGTGCCTGGAGTTTACCGGGACGATTTTACGAGCAGTACTTC.

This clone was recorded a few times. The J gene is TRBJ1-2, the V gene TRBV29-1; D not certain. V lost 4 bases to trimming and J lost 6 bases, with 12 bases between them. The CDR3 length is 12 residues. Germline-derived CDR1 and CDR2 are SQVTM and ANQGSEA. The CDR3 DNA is TGCAGCGTTGCGTCAGGATCTAATGGCTACACCTTC. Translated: CSVASGSNGYTF.

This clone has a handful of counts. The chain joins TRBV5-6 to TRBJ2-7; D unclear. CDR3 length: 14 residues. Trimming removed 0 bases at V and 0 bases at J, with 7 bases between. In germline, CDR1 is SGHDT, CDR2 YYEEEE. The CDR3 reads CASSLGTASYEQYF. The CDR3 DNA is TGTGCCAGCAGCTTGGGTACTGCCTCCTACGAGCAGTACTTC.

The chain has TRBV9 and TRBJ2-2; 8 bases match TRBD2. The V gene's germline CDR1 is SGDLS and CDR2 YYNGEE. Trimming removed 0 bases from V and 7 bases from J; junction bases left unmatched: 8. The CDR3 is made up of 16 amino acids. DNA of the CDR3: TGTGCCAGCAGCGTAGAGGAGCGGGGGCCGATCGGGGAGCTGTTTTTT. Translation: CASSVEERGPIGELFF.

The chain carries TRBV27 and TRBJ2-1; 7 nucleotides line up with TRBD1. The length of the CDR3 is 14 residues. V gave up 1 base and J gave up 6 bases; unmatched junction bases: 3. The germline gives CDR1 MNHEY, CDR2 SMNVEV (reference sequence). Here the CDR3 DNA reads TGTGCCAGCAGTTTATTCGAGGGGGCCAATGAGCAGTTCTTC. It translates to CASSLFEGANEQFF.

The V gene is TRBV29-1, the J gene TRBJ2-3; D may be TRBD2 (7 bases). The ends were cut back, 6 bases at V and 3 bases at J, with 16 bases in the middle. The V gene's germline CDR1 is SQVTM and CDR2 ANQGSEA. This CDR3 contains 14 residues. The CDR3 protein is CSVGGLAQTDTQYF. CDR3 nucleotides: TGCAGCGTGGGGGGGCTGGCCCAAACAGATACGCAGTATTTT.

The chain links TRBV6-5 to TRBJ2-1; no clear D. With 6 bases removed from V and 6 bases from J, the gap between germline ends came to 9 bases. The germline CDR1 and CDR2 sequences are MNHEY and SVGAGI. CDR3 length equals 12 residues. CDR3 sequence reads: CASRGLANEQFF. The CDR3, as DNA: TGTGCCAGCAGGGGGTTGGCCAATGAGCAGTTCTTC.